This TCR beta chain was retrieved from a study of cytomegalovirus exposure and HLA in healthy donors. Study results and limitations: It was 150 or so TCR beta chains that were listed as cytomegalovirus-associated.

The method was immunoSEQ multiplex PCR; TCRdb's version includes in-frame clones alone and lacks a portion of them. This sample has 150,000 to 200,000 clones, with approximately 84% found just once. This clone was recorded once. Its antigen is not known. The study drew the donors from its roughly 120-subject validation cohort, separate from the approximately 700-subject first cohort. Trimming stripped 0 bases from V and 7 bases from J, with 4 bases between. Germline assignment: CDR1 SGHDT and CDR2 YYEEEE. The CDR3 is made up of 11 amino acids. Sample: PBMCs. The TCR originated in a man aged 18 to 30 in good health and CMV-seropositive. The chain has TRBV5-6 and TRBJ2-5; D gene unclear. CDR3 amino acids: CASSLASTQYF. The CDR3 DNA sequence: TGTGCCAGCAGCTTGGCTTCGACCCAGTACTTC.